The rows below give T cell receptor beta chains drawn from one sample of a study of cytomegalovirus exposure and HLA in healthy donors. Sequencing was performed with immunoSEQ multiplex PCR; in TCRdb, only in-frame clones are kept and a portion is missing. The data hold over 100,000 clones, with roughly 89% observed a single time. The specimen sequenced was PBMCs. These receptors all come from a woman aged 18-29 years in good health and CMV-seronegative. CDR3s include the opening cysteine and the closing phenylalanine or tryptophan. The D gene is left open where the match is weak. Clone size appears in some rows only: once, few, many, or a class for an expanded clone.

D	V	size	J	DNA	CDR3
TRBD1	TRBV6-5	once	TRBJ2-2	TGTGCCAGCAGGTCCGGGACAGCGAACACCGGGGAGCTGTTTTTT	CASRSGTANTGELFF
NA	TRBV7-2	NA	TRBJ2-5	TGTGCCAGCAGCTTAGCGGGGGGGCCTTATAAGACCCAGTACTTC	CASSLAGGPYKTQYF
NA	TRBV11-2	NA	TRBJ2-1	TGTGCCAGCAGCCCATCCATTTCCTACAATGAGCAGTTCTTC	CASSPSISYNEQFF
NA	TRBV6-6	NA	TRBJ1-5	TGTGCCAGCAGGCCAGGGTTCAGCAATCAGCCCCAGCATTTT	CASRPGFSNQPQHF
NA	TRBV18	NA	TRBJ2-7	TGTGCCAGCTCACCAGGTCGGTCCGAGCAGTACTTC	CASSPGRSEQYF
TRBD1	TRBV7-3	NA	TRBJ1-2	TGTGCCAGCAGTATACCGAAAAAGACAGGGACTTCTAACTATGGCTACACCTTC	CASSIPKKTGTSNYGYTF
NA	TRBV7-7	NA	TRBJ1-1	TGTGCTAGCAGCCTCGACAGGAACACTGAAGCTTTCTTT	CASSLDRNTEAFF
NA	TRBV4-1	NA	TRBJ1-1	TGCGCCAGCAGCCAAGAGGGAGGGCAGGGCACTGAAGCTTTCTTT	CASSQEGGQGTEAFF
TRBD1	TRBV12-5	NA	TRBJ1-1	TGTGCTAGTATACGACAGGGTAGAGGTTTCTTGGTCGCCGCGGGCACTGAAGCTTTCTTT	CASIRQGRGFLVAAGTEAFF
TRBD2	TRBV9	NA	TRBJ2-1	TGTGCCAGCAGCTCCTTCATAGCGGGGGTCTACAATGAGCAGTTCTTC	CASSSFIAGVYNEQFF
NA	TRBV5-1	NA	TRBJ2-5	TGCGCCAGCAGCTTGTTTTCTTCCGGCCAAGAGACCCAGTACTTC	CASSLFSSGQETQYF
TRBD2	TRBV4-1	NA	TRBJ2-3	TGCGCCAGCAGCCAAGATAGGGTAGGTAGCGGGACCACAGATACGCAGTATTTT	CASSQDRVGSGTTDTQYF
TRBD1	TRBV5-1	NA	TRBJ2-7	TGCGCCAGCAGCTCATTATCCGGGACAGGGCCCTACGAGCAGTACTTC	CASSSLSGTGPYEQYF
TRBD1	TRBV2	NA	TRBJ1-4	TGTGCCAGCAGTGACAGGGGGCCTGAAAAACTGTTTTTT	CASSDRGPEKLFF
NA	TRBV4-1	few	TRBJ2-1	TGCGCCAGCAGCCAAGTTAACATGGTGGTCTACAATGAGCAGTTCTTC	CASSQVNMVVYNEQFF
NA	TRBV18	NA	TRBJ1-5	TGTGCCAGCTCACCTCCGGATCAGCCCCAGCATTTT	CASSPPDQPQHF